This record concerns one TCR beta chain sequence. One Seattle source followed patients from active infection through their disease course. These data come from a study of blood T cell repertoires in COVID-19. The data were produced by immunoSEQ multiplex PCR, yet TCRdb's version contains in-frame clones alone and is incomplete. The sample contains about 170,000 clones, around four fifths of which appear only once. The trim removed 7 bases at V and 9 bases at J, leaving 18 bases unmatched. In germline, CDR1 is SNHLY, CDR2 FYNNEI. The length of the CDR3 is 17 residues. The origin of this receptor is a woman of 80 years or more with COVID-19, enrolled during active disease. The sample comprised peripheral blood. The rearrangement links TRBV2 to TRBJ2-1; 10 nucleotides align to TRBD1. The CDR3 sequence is CASNLVGTGARGGEQFF. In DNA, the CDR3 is TGTGCCAGCAATCTAGTCGGGACAGGGGCTAGGGGCGGTGAGCAGTTCTTC.